What follows are 24 T cell receptor beta chains derived from one specimen sequenced in a study of beta chain features in type 1 diabetes. Study results and limitations: Type 1 diabetes patients had moderately but significantly shorter TCRB CDR3s in all four CD4+ subsets.

The authors reverse transcribed all of the isolated RNA, so sequencing captured expressed TCRB transcripts. Sequenced by immunoSEQ multiplex PCR; TCRdb stores in-frame clones only, minus some. The table includes 150,000 to 190,000 clones, 10% detected once. These TCRs' antigens remain unknown. Sequencing input: central memory CD4+ T cells from blood. These receptors all stem from a man aged 25-40 years with type 1 diabetes.

In this sample, this clone turned up a few times. Other nucleotide sequences in the sample specify the same CDR3. V usage is TRBV28 and J usage is TRBJ2-5; D is perhaps TRBD1 (6 bases). Germline V gives CDR1 MDHEN, CDR2 SYDVKM. This CDR3 contains 14 residues. Trimming removed 6 bases at V and 2 bases at J, with 13 bases between. This chain's CDR3 is CASSPDRTQETQYF. CDR3 DNA: TGTGCCAGCAGCCCTGACAGGACTCAAGAGACCCAGTACTTC.

This clone has just a few counts. The chain recombines TRBV14 with TRBJ2-1; possibly TRBD2 for D (5 bases). V dropped 1 base and J dropped 7 bases, with 17 bases sitting between them. This CDR3 has 16 residues. The V gene's germline CDR1 is SGHDN and CDR2 FVKESK. CDR3 sequence (DNA): TGTGCCAGCAGCCAAGCAGGCCTAGCATTCGGTAATGAGCAGTTCTTC. It encodes CASSQAGLAFGNEQFF.

There are a few counts of this clone. The V and J genes are TRBV4-3 and TRBJ2-1; no definite D call. V lost 0 bases and J 8 bases, leaving 11 bases between the germline ends. The CDR3 runs to 14 residues. CDR1 LGHNA and CDR2 YSLEER come from the germline V gene. CDR3 sequence (DNA): TGCGCCAGCAGCCAAGAAGCAGGCACCCATGAGCAGTTCTTC. Its protein product is CASSQEAGTHEQFF.

This clone has a handful of counts. This chain joins TRBV20-1 and TRBJ2-7; 7 nucleotides line up with TRBD1. This CDR3 is 11 amino acids long. From germline, CDR1 is DFQATT and CDR2 SNEGSKA (reference sequence). V shed 6 bases, J shed 4 bases, and the junction held 3 bases outside the gene matches. The CDR3, as DNA: TGCAGTGCGAGGGGGCAGTACGAGCAGTACTTC. It is translated as CSARGQYEQYF.

At least ten counts were recorded for this clone. V usage is TRBV18 and J usage is TRBJ2-6; D gene unclear. This CDR3 is 17 amino acids long. The germline V gene has CDR1 KGHSH and CDR2 LQKENI. The V end lost 3 bases, the J end lost 0 bases, and 12 bases lay between the germline ends. The CDR3, as DNA: TGTGCCAGCTCACCGGTTTCTGGAGACTCTGGGGCCAACGTCCTGACTTTC. Translated, it gives CASSPVSGDSGANVLTF. The full variable domain, with the rest looked up from reference TRBV18 and TRBJ2-6, is NAGVMQNPRHLVRRRGQEARLRCSPMKGHSHVYWYRQLPEEGLKFMVYLQKENIIDESGMPKERFSAEFPKEGPSILRIQQVVRGDSAAYFCASSPVSGDSGANVLTFGAGSRLTVL.

This chain links TRBV7-3 with TRBJ2-7; tentative D call: TRBD2 (5 bases). V lost 2 bases and J lost 6, with 8 bases in between. The CDR3 covers 12 residues. Germline lookup yields CDR1 SGHTA and CDR2 FQGTGA. The CDR3 coding sequence is TGTGCCAGCAGCTTACAGAGCGGCGAGCAGTACTTC. This sequence encodes CASSLQSGEQYF.

The chain links TRBV6-5 to TRBJ1-5, with D possibly TRBD1 on 6 matching bases. The V end was cut by 6 bases, the J end by 0 bases, with 9 bases between. The germline V gene has CDR1 MNHEY and CDR2 SVGAGI. This CDR3 region has 14 residues. The DNA of the CDR3 is TGTGCCAGCAGGAGGGGGGGTAGCAATCAGCCCCAGCATTTT. Residues: CASRRGGSNQPQHF.

This clone was detected a few times. The V call is TRBV25-1, the J call TRBJ2-2, with D unclear. The germline V gene encodes CDR1 MGHDK and CDR2 SYGVNS. V gave up 2 bases and J gave up 7 bases, with 14 bases separating them. The CDR3 totals 15 residues. Here the CDR3 DNA reads TGTGCCAGCAGTGAACCCGCCCGAGTCGGCGGGGAGCTGTTTTTT. The encoded protein is CASSEPARVGGELFF.

A few counts support this clone. This chain joins TRBV7-9 and TRBJ2-1, with D possibly matching TRBD1 (5 bases). Looked up from germline, CDR1 is SEHNR and CDR2 is FQNEAQ (reference sequence). The V and J ends lost 5 bases and 5 bases respectively, with 19 bases between them. This CDR3 has 16 amino acids. CDR3 sequence: CASSRWIGASHNEQFF. CDR3 nucleotides: TGTGCCAGCAGCAGGTGGATAGGGGCGAGCCACAATGAGCAGTTCTTC.

This chain connects TRBV7-2 to TRBJ2-1; TRBD2 matches at 15 bases. Germline-derived CDR1 and CDR2 are SGHTA and FQGNSA. The trim removed 5 bases at V and 7 bases at J, leaving 9 bases unmatched. The CDR3 extends over 17 amino acids. The CDR3 spells CASSMGLAGGTGNEQFF. The DNA for the CDR3 is TGTGCCAGCAGCATGGGACTAGCGGGAGGAACGGGAAATGAGCAGTTCTTC.

This clone was recorded a few times. This chain uses TRBV6-6 with TRBJ2-7, with D hard to call. The V end was cut by 6 bases, the J end by 4 bases, with 7 bases between. Germline V lookup: CDR1 MNHNY, CDR2 SVGAGI (reference sequence). The CDR3 length is 11 residues. The CDR3 here is CASSTEYEQYF. CDR3 coding DNA: TGTGCCAGCAGCACAGAATACGAGCAGTACTTC.

This chain joins TRBV5-1 and TRBJ2-7; 12 positions match TRBD1. Germline assignment: CDR1 SGHRS and CDR2 YFSETQ. This CDR3 has 15 residues. J gave up 6 bases and V 4 bases, and 8 bases lay outside the gene matches. This chain's CDR3 is CASSPTGTGGGEQYF. CDR3 coding DNA: TGCGCCAGCAGCCCCACCGGGACAGGGGGCGGCGAGCAGTACTTC.

V gene TRBV7-2 combines with J gene TRBJ1-5, with a possible D match to TRBD1 (5 bases). V was cut by 4 bases and J by 4 bases, with 8 bases left in between. Germline V CDR1 and CDR2: SGHTA, FQGNSA. The CDR3 contains 13 residues. CDR3 region: CASSYSGNQPQHF. The DNA of the CDR3 is TGTGCCAGCAGCTACTCAGGGAATCAGCCCCAGCATTTT.

This clone was found a few times. V is TRBV29-1 and J is TRBJ2-7; D is perhaps TRBD2 (6 bases). The CDR3 consists of 13 residues. Deletions cut 3 bases from V and 2 bases from J, with 11 bases between. From germline, CDR1 is SQVTM and CDR2 ANQGSEA. In DNA form, the CDR3 reads TGCAGCGTTGAGGGGCGGGACCCCTACGAGCAGTACTTC. Protein: CSVEGRDPYEQYF.

This clone turned up a few times. V gene TRBV9 combines with J gene TRBJ1-2, with TRBD1 as a possible D gene (5 bases). CDR3 length equals 14 residues. Deletions cut 0 bases from V and 5 bases from J, with 11 bases between. Germline CDR1 reads SGDLS; CDR2 reads YYNGEE. The CDR3 region has the DNA TGTGCCAGCAGCGTAGGGGCAGGGTCTTATGGCTACACCTTC. Its translation: CASSVGAGSYGYTF.

In its sample, this clone was seen a few times. V is TRBV4-2 and J is TRBJ2-3; TRBD2 matches at 15 bases. Unmatched junction bases numbered 14, after V lost 4 bases and J lost 6 bases. Germline CDR1 is LGHNA and CDR2 is YNFKEQ. The CDR3 consists of 19 residues. The DNA of the CDR3 is TGTGCCAGCAGCCGACTGACCGAAGGACTAGCGGGAGGGGGTGATACGCAGTATTTT. It translates to CASSRLTEGLAGGGDTQYF.

This clone was detected a few times. This chain uses TRBV9 with TRBJ2-7, with 8 bases matching TRBD1. Germline lookup yields CDR1 SGDLS and CDR2 YYNGEE. The V and J ends lost 4 bases and 8 bases, in that order; junction bases with no gene match: 11. The CDR3 runs to 14 residues. The DNA for the CDR3 is TGTGCCAGCAGCCCTATGGACAGGGCAGTAAAGCAGTACTTC. It encodes CASSPMDRAVKQYF.

Comments on this clone: In the same sample, other DNA sequences code for this CDR3. DNA of the CDR3: TGTGCCAGCAGCTTCCTAGCGGGAGCCCCCGGGGAGCTGTTTTTT. This encodes CASSFLAGAPGELFF. The rearrangement links TRBV5-4 to TRBJ2-2; TRBD2 matches 10 bases. Germline V gene data show CDR1 as SGHNT and CDR2 as YYREEE (reference sequence). With V trimmed by 2 bases and J by 6 bases, 4 bases remained unmatched. The CDR3 is 15 residues long.

V gene TRBV5-1 combines with J gene TRBJ2-3, with unresolved D. Trimming took 4 bases from V and 0 from J, leaving 6 bases between them. CDR1 SGHRS and CDR2 YFSETQ come from the germline V gene. The CDR3 runs 13 residues. CDR3 nucleotide sequence: TGCGCCAGCAGCGCAGGAAGCACAGATACGCAGTATTTT. Amino acids: CASSAGSTDTQYF.

The chain is built from TRBV27 and TRBJ2-2, with D possibly being TRBD1 (6 bases). The CDR3 spans 17 residues. Germline assignment: CDR1 MNHEY and CDR2 SMNVEV (reference sequence). Trimming pared 1 base from V and 6 bases from J, leaving 18 bases between. CDR3 DNA: TGTGCCAGCAGTTTATTGAGGACAGTGGGAGCACCCGGGGAGCTGTTTTTT. Its protein product is CASSLLRTVGAPGELFF.

In this sample, this clone turned up a few times. The J gene is TRBJ2-7, the V gene TRBV15; 9 nucleotides agree with TRBD2. Germline assignment: CDR1 LNHNV and CDR2 YYDKDF (reference sequence). The trim removed 0 bases at V and 4 bases at J, leaving 7 bases unmatched. This CDR3 spans 16 amino acids. CDR3 DNA sequence: TGTGCCACCAGCAGAGATGGGCCTAGCGGGATTTACGAGCAGTACTTC. It specifies CATSRDGPSGIYEQYF.

This clone was detected a few times. The chain combines TRBV21-1 with TRBJ2-5; whether TRBD2, the table's D call, matches the DNA was not checked. TRBV21-1 corresponds to a pseudogene. CDR3 length: 12 amino acids. The CDR3 region has the DNA TGTGCCAGCAGCATCGACGGAGGGGCCCAGTACTTC. It translates to CASSIDGGAQYF.

V gene TRBV5-6 combines with J gene TRBJ2-2; 9 positions match TRBD2. Per germline, CDR1 SGHDT and CDR2 YYEEEE. This CDR3 comprises 15 residues. After removal of 5 bases from V and 5 bases from J, the junction contained 7 bases not matched to a gene. The CDR3 region is CASRVAGDGTGELFF. The CDR3 nucleotides are TGTGCCAGCAGGGTAGCGGGAGATGGTACCGGGGAGCTGTTTTTT.

This clone was seen only a few times. This sample includes further DNA sequences coding for the same CDR3. J is TRBJ2-1 and V is TRBV5-1; 8 bases map to TRBD2. The CDR3 has 13 residues. The germline gives CDR1 SGHRS, CDR2 YFSETQ. The junction had 2 bases not matched to a gene; V was cut back by 4 bases and J by 5 bases. The CDR3 reads CASSPGGDNEQFF. CDR3 in DNA: TGCGCCAGCAGCCCGGGAGGGGACAATGAGCAGTTCTTC.